The entry below describes one T cell receptor beta chain. This sample is part of a study of cytotoxic CD8 clonotypes in ibrutinib-treated CLL. The intended depth for sequencing was 1 in 200,000 to 1 in 1 million T cells. The method was immunoSEQ multiplex PCR; TCRdb's version includes in-frame clones alone and lacks a portion of them. The data show tens of thousands of clones, 55% to 65% seen once. The CDR3 is made up of 15 amino acids. CDR1 and CDR2 (germline): SNHLY, FYNNEI. J was trimmed by 3 bases and V by 7 bases; bases with no gene match: 5. This TCR came from a human donor with chronic lymphocytic leukemia. The chain has TRBV2 and TRBJ2-3; TRBD2 matches at 12 bases. Sequenced material: PBMCs, taken after 24 months of ibrutinib treatment. CDR3 in amino acids: CASTSGGAVTDTQYF. CDR3 sequence (DNA): TGTGCCAGCACTAGCGGGGGGGCCGTGACAGATACGCAGTATTTT. Complete variable domain (other parts from reference TRBV2 and TRBJ2-3): EPEVTQTPSHQVTQMGQEVILRCVPISNHLYFYWYRQILGQKVEFLVSFYNNEISEKSEIFDDQFSVERPDGSNFTLKIRSTKLEDSAMYFCASTSGGAVTDTQYFGPGTRLTVL.